This is a list of T cell receptor beta chains from one sample in a study of control samples from healthy donors and cancer patients. TCRdb's copy holds only in-frame clones and misses some; the assay was immunoSEQ multiplex PCR. Seen here are approximately 190,000 clones, about 90% observed once, and the top ten hold about 1.7%. Source material: blood. The receptors derive from a man younger than 45 in good health. CDR3s include the opening cysteine and the closing phenylalanine or tryptophan. A D gene is named only where the DNA matches it firmly. A row's size may be missing; if present it is once, few, many or a size class.

J | D | V | size | CDR3 | DNA
TRBJ1-2 | NA | TRBV7-8 | NA | CASSSNRDYGYTF | TGTGCCAGCAGCTCCAACAGGGACTATGGCTACACCTTC
TRBJ2-6 | NA | TRBV2 | NA | CASSEWGTGANVLTF | TGTGCCAGCAGTGAATGGGGCACTGGGGCCAACGTCCTGACTTTC
TRBJ2-7 | TRBD1 | TRBV14 | NA | CASGQGSPYEQYF | TGTGCCAGCGGACAGGGGTCCCCCTACGAGCAGTACTTC
TRBJ2-2 | NA | TRBV7-8 | NA | CASSLTNRVRGELFF | TGTGCCAGCAGTTTAACAAACAGGGTTCGAGGGGAGCTGTTTTTT
TRBJ2-2 | TRBD1 | TRBV9 | NA | CASSTTPTGKNTGELFF | TGTGCCAGCAGCACCACCCCGACAGGGAAAAACACCGGGGAGCTGTTTTTT
TRBJ1-1 | NA | TRBV7-8 | NA | CASSLTGGNTEAFF | TGTGCCAGCAGCTTGACAGGCGGGAACACTGAAGCTTTCTTT
TRBJ2-7 | NA | TRBV7-9 | NA | CASSSGTNEQYF | TGTGCCAGCAGCTCCGGGACAAATGAGCAGTACTTC
TRBJ1-5 | NA | TRBV15 | NA | CATSRDPRGSTNQPQHF | TGTGCCACCAGCAGAGACCCCCGTGGGAGTACCAATCAGCCCCAGCATTTT
TRBJ1-4 | TRBD1 | TRBV6-5 | NA | CASSYGTENEKLFF | TGTGCCAGCAGTTACGGGACAGAAAATGAAAAACTGTTTTTT
TRBJ1-5 | NA | TRBV7-2 | NA | CASSLLRDGPDQPQHF | TGTGCCAGCAGCTTACTTAGGGACGGACCAGATCAGCCCCAGCATTTT
TRBJ2-7 | TRBD1 | TRBV5-6 | NA | CASSREDRGNEQYF | TGTGCCAGCAGTCGCGAAGACAGGGGAAACGAGCAGTACTTC
TRBJ1-4 | NA | TRBV11-2 | NA | CASSSGQPNNEKLFF | TGTGCCAGCAGCTCAGGACAGCCAAATAATGAAAAACTGTTTTTT
TRBJ2-1 | TRBD2 | TRBV4-1 | NA | CASSQDPAEAGGATNEQFF | TGCGCCAGCAGCCAAGACCCCGCTGAAGCGGGGGGGGCCACCAATGAGCAGTTCTTC
TRBJ2-7 | TRBD1 | TRBV11-2 | NA | CASSLGTGSYEQYF | TGTGCCAGCAGCTTAGGGACAGGGTCCTACGAGCAGTACTTC
TRBJ2-2 | NA | TRBV5-1 | NA | CASSLDEGGTGELFF | TGCGCCAGCAGCTTGGATGAAGGGGGGACCGGGGAGCTGTTTTTT
TRBJ1-6 | NA | TRBV5-5 | NA | CASSLLSEWAPLHF | TGTGCCAGCAGCTTGCTCTCTGAATGGGCACCCCTCCACTTT
TRBJ1-4 | NA | TRBV25-1 | NA | CASSESTTGEEKLFF | TGTGCCAGCAGTGAATCAACGACAGGCGAGGAAAAACTGTTTTTT
TRBJ2-3 | NA | TRBV12-3/TRBV12-4 | NA | CASSFGGPGTQYF | TGTGCCAGCAGTTTTGGGGGGCCCGGTACGCAGTATTTT
TRBJ1-2 | NA | TRBV14 | NA | CASSREITGYGYTF | TGTGCCAGCAGCCGAGAAATAACAGGGTACGGCTACACCTTC
TRBJ1-5 | TRBD1 | TRBV27 | NA | CASSWTGINQPQHF | TGTGCCAGCAGTTGGACAGGGATCAATCAGCCCCAGCATTTT
TRBJ2-7 | TRBD1 | TRBV28 | NA | CASSKDREPYEQYF | TGTGCCAGCAGCAAGGACAGGGAACCCTACGAGCAGTACTTC
TRBJ1-5 | NA | TRBV19 | NA | CASTIRDSNQPQHF | TGTGCCAGTACCATACGGGACAGCAATCAGCCCCAGCATTTT
TRBJ1-2 | NA | TRBV12-3/TRBV12-4 | NA | CASSGDRPLAPRF | TGTGCCAGCAGCGGAGACCGCCCCTTGGCCCCCCGCTTC
TRBJ2-3 | NA | TRBV5-4 | NA | CASSLGQNTDTQYF | TGTGCCAGCAGCTTGGGCCAGAACACAGATACGCAGTATTTT
TRBJ1-5 | NA | TRBV7-2 | NA | CASSLAPVHQPQHF | TGTGCCAGCAGCTTAGCGCCAGTCCATCAGCCCCAGCATTTT
TRBJ2-2 | TRBD1 | TRBV18 | once | CASSPSDRGLTGELFF | TGTGCCAGCTCACCCTCGGACAGGGGGCTAACCGGGGAGCTGTTTTTT
TRBJ1-2 | NA | TRBV6-5 | NA | CASAMGGMVGYTF | TGTGCCAGCGCCATGGGGGGAATGGTTGGCTACACCTTC